The 3 T cell receptor beta chains reported below all come from one sample, sequenced in a study of shared clonotypes between healthy human individuals. The table came from immunoSEQ multiplex PCR; TCRdb's copy has only in-frame clones and leaves some out. The sample carries roughly 2,000,000 clones, 93% recorded once. Naive CD8 cells, CD45RO-negative and positively selected for CCR7, excluded terminally differentiated effector memory CD45RA+ cells. Sequencing was carried out using naive CD8+ T cells from PBMCs. All receptors derive from a man aged 18-30 years in good health. Some clones in this sample may be carry-over from other donors' samples.

This clone turned up a few times. The rearrangement joins TRBV27 to TRBJ1-2; 11 bases are a match to TRBD1. The CDR3 runs to 17 residues. With 5 bases clipped from V and 1 base from J, the junction kept 9 bases outside the gene matches. Germline assignment: CDR1 MNHEY and CDR2 SMNVEV (reference sequence). The CDR3 bases are TGTGCCAGCAGTCCCCGGACAGGGGGCGCGGTTAACTATGGCTACACCTTC. Translation gives CASSPRTGGAVNYGYTF.

The gene calls are TRBV28 and TRBJ1-3; 8 bases align to TRBD1. This CDR3 is built from 15 residues. V shed 4 bases and J 4 bases; nucleotides not matched to a gene: 6. Germline lookup yields CDR1 MDHEN and CDR2 SYDVKM. CDR3 sequence (DNA): TGTGCCAGCAGTTCACCATGGACAGGGGGAAACACCATATATTTT. This sequence encodes CASSSPWTGGNTIYF.

V is TRBV9 and J is TRBJ1-3; D unresolved. From germline, CDR1 is SGDLS and CDR2 YYNGEE. Trimming stripped 3 bases from V and 4 bases from J, with 14 bases between. This CDR3 spans 15 amino acids. The CDR3 DNA follows: TGTGCCAGCAGCGAATCTCTGGGTTTAGGAAACACCATATATTTT. It translates to CASSESLGLGNTIYF.